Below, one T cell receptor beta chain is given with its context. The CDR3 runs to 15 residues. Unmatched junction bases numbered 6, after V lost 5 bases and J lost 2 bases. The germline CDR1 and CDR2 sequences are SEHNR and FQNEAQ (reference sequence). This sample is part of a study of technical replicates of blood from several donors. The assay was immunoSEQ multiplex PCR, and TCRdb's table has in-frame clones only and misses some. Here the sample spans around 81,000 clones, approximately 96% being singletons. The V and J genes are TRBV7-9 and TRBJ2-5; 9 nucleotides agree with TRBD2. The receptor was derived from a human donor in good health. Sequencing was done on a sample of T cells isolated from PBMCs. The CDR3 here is CASSPRLAAQETQYF. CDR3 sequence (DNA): TGTGCCAGCAGCCCCCGACTAGCGGCACAAGAGACCCAGTACTTC.